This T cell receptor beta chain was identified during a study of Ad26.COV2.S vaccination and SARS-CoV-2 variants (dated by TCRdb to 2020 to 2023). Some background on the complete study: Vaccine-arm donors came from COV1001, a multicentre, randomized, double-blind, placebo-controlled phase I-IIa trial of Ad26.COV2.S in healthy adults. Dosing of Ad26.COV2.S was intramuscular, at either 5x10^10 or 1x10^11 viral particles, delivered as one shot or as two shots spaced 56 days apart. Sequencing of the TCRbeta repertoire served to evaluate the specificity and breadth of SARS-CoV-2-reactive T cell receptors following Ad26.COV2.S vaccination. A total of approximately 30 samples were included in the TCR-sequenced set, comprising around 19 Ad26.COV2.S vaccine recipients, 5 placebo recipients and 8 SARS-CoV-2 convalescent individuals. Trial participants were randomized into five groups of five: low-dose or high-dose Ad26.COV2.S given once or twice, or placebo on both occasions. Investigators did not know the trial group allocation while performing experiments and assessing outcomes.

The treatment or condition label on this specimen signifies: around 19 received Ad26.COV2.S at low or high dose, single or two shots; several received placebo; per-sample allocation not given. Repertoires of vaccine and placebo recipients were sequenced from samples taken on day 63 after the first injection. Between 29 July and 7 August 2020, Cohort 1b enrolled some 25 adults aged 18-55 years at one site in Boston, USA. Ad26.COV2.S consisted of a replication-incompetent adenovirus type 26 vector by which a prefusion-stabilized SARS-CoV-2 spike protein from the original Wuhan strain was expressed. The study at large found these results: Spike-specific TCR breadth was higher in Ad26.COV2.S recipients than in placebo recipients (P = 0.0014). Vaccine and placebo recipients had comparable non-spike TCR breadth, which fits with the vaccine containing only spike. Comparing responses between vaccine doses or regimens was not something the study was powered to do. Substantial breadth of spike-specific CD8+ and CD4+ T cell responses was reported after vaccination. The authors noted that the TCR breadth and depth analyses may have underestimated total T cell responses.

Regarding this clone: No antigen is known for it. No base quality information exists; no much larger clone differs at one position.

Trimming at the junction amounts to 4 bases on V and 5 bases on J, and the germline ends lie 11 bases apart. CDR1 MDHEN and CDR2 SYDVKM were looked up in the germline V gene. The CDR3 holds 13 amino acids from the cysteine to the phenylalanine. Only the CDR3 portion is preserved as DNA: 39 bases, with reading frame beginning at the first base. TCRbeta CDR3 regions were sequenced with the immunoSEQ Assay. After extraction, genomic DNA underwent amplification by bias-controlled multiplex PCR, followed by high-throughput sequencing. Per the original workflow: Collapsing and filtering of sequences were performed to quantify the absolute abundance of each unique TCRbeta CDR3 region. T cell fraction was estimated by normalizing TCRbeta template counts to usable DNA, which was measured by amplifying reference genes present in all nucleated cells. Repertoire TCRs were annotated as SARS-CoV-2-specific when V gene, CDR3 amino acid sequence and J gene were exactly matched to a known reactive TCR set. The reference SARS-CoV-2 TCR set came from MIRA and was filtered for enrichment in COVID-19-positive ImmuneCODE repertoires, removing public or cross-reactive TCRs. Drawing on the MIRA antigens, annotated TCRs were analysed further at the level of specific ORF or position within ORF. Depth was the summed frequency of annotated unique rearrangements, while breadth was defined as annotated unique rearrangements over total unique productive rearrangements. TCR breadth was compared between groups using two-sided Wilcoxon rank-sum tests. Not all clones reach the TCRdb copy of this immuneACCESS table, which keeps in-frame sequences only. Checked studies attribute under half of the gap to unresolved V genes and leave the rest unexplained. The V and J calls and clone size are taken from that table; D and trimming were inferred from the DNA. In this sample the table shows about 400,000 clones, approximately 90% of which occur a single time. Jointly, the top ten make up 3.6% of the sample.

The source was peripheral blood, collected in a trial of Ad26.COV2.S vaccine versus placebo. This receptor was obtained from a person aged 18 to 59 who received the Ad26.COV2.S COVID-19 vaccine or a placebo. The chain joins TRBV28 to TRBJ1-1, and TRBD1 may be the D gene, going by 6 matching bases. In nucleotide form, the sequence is TGTGCCAGCAGTTCAGGGGAGTTGACTGAAGCTTTCTTT. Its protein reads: CASSSGELTEAFF.